This TCR beta chain was identified during a study of Ad26.COV2.S vaccination and SARS-CoV-2 variants. At the level of the study: Intramuscular Ad26.COV2.S doses were given once or twice, 56 days apart.

Described treatment: some 19 received Ad26.COV2.S at low or high dose, single or two shots; 5 received placebo; per-sample allocation not given. Sampling occurred on day 63 after the first vaccine or placebo injection. Vaccine was an Ad26 vector expressing Wuhan-strain SARS-CoV-2 spike. In regard to this clone: Its specificity is not known.

Study findings and constraints: Spike-specific TCR breadth in vaccine recipients exceeded that seen in placebo recipients. Using TCR breadth and depth analyses may have led to underestimated total T cell responses.

Clones were read by immunoSEQ multiplex PCR, and TCRdb kept only the in-frame ones, dropping some. The repertoire holds about 440,000 clones, with about nine tenths as singletons. The sequence was collected from a person between 18 and 60 years old who received the Ad26.COV2.S COVID-19 vaccine or a placebo. The sequences come from peripheral blood, collected in a trial of Ad26.COV2.S vaccine versus placebo.

This CDR3 is CASSTAPGPSYEQYF. CDR3 DNA: TGTGCCAGTAGTACTGCACCGGGACCCTCATACGAGCAGTACTTC. V gene TRBV19 combines with J gene TRBJ2-7; D could derive from TRBD1 or TRBD2 (5 bases each). Germline CDR1 is LNHDA and CDR2 is SQIVND (reference sequence). The CDR3 length is 15 residues. Deletions cut 4 bases from V and 4 bases from J, with 17 bases between.